The T cell receptor beta chain described here comes from a study of blood T cell repertoires in COVID-19. As for the study in general: PBMCs, B-cell-depleted T cells, or T cells provided the cDNA or gDNA that made up the material.

Each participant's cohort was designated according to participant-reported clinical history. The V end was cut by 3 bases, the J end by 5 bases, with 8 bases between. CDR3 length: 14 residues. In germline, CDR1 is MNHEY, CDR2 SMNVEV (reference sequence). Data came from immunoSEQ multiplex PCR; TCRdb stores just in-frame clones and leaves some out. The sample shows some 150,000 clones, over 70% of them seen only once. This chain connects TRBV27 to TRBJ1-6; D remains ambiguous. Sequences were obtained from PBMCs or T cells enriched from blood (not recorded which). The receptor was isolated from a woman in her fifties or sixties in a cohort exposed to, infected with or recovered from COVID-19 (not recorded which). The CDR3 DNA sequence: TGTGCCAGCAGTTTGGCAGAAAATAATTCACCCCTCCACTTT. Its protein is CASSLAENNSPLHF.